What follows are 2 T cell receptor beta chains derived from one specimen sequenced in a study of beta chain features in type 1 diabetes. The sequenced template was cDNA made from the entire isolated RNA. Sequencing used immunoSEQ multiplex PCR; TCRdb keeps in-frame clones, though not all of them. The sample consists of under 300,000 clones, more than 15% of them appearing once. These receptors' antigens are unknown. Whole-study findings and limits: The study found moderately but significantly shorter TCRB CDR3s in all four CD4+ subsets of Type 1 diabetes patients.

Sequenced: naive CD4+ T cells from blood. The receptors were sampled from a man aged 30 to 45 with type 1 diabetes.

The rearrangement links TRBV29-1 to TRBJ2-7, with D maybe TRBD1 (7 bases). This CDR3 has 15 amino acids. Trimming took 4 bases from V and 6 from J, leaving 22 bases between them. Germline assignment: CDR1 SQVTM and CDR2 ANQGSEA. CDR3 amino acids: CSVGARQGGRSEQYF. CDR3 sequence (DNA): TGCAGCGTTGGGGCCAGACAGGGAGGAAGATCCGAGCAGTACTTC.

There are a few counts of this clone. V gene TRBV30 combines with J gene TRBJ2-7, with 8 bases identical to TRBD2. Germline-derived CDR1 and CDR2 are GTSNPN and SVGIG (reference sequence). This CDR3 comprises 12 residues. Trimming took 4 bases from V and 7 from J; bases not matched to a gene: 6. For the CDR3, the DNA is TGTGCCTGGAAAGCGGGAGTAGGGGAGCAGTACTTC. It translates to CAWKAGVGEQYF.